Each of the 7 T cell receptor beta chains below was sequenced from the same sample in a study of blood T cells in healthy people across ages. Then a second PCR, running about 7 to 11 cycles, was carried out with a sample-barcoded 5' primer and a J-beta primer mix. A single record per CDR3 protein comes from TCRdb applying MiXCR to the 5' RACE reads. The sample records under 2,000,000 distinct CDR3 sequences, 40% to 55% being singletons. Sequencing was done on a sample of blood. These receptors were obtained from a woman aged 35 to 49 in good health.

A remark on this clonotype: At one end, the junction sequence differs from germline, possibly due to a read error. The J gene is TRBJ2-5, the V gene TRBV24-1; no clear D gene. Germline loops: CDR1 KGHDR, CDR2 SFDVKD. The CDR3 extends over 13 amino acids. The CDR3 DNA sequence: TGTGCCACCTCCCGGTCCACCCAAGAGACCCTGTACTTC. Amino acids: CATSRSTQETLYF.

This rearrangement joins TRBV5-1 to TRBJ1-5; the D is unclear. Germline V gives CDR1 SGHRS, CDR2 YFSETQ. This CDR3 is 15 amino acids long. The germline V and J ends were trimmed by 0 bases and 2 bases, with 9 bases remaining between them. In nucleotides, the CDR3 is TGCGCCAGCAGCTTGGAGGGCTCCCGCAATCAGCCCCAGCATTTT. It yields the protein CASSLEGSRNQPQHF.

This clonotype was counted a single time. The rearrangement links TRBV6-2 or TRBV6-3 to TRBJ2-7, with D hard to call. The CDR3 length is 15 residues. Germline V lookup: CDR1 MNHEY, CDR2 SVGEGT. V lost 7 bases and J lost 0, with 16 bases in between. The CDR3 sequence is CASMYWSGTSYEQYF. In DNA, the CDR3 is TGTGCCAGCATGTATTGGTCCGGAACCTCCTACGAGCAGTACTTC.

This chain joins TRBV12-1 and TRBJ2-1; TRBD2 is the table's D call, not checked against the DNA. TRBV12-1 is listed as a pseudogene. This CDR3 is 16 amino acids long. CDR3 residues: CAPTPSGSGGYNEQFF. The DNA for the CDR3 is TGTGCCCCCACCCCATCGGGTAGCGGGGGTTACAATGAGCAGTTCTTC.

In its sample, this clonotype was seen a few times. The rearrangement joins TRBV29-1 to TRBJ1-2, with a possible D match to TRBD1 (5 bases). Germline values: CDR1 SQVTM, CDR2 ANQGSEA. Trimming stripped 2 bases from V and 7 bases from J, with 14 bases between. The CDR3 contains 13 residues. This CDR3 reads CSVEPVGVTGYTF. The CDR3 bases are TGCAGCGTTGAACCCGTAGGGGTTACTGGCTACACCTTC.

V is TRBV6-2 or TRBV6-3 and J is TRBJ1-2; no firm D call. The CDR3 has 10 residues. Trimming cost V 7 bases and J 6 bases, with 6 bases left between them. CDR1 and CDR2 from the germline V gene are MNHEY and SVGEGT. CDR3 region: CASNSHGYTF. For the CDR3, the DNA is TGTGCCAGCAACTCTCATGGCTACACCTTC.

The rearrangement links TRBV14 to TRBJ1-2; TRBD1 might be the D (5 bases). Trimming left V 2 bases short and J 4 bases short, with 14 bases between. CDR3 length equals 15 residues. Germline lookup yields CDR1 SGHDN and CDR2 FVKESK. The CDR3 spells CASSQLGDGAYGYTF. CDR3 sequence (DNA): TGTGCCAGCAGCCAACTTGGCGACGGGGCCTATGGCTACACCTTC.